The 18 T cell receptor beta chains reported below all come from one sample, sequenced in a study of cytomegalovirus exposure and HLA in healthy donors. TCRdb's table, derived via immunoSEQ multiplex PCR, lists solely in-frame clones and lacks some. The profile covers 190,000 or so clones, with 65% to 85% appearing a single time and around 2.8% taken by the ten largest. Sample: PBMCs. The receptors were sampled from a young woman in good health and CMV-seropositive.

The gene calls are TRBV5-1 and TRBJ2-3; D gene uncertain. V lost 0 bases and J lost 3, with 14 bases in between. The CDR3 has 16 residues. The germline gives CDR1 SGHRS, CDR2 YFSETQ. The CDR3 spells CASSLADWSVTDTQYF. The CDR3 DNA reads as TGCGCCAGCAGCTTGGCCGACTGGAGCGTTACAGATACGCAGTATTTT.

V usage is TRBV7-3 and J usage is TRBJ2-5; 10 bases match TRBD2. The junction had 3 bases not matched to a gene; V was cut back by 3 bases and J by 5 bases. Germline V CDR1 and CDR2: SGHTA, FQGTGA. The CDR3 is 14 amino acids. The CDR3 DNA reads as TGTGCCAGCAGCTTTGCTAGCGGGGGTGAGACCCAGTACTTC. Protein sequence: CASSFASGGETQYF.

The chain employs TRBV27 and TRBJ1-6, with 9 bases identical to TRBD1. CDR1 is MNHEY, CDR2 SMNVEV, per germline (reference sequence). Trimming cost V 7 bases and J 5 bases; bases outside gene matches: 9. The CDR3 is made up of 16 amino acids. CDR3 residues: CASTRGGTGNNSPLHF. The CDR3 DNA is TGTGCCAGCACCCGAGGGGGGACAGGGAATAATTCACCCCTCCACTTT.

The chain has TRBV5-5 and TRBJ1-2, with D maybe TRBD1 (5 bases). Trimming removed 1 base from V and 6 bases from J, with 10 bases in between. Germline CDR1 reads SGHKS; CDR2 reads YYEKEE (reference sequence). CDR3 length: 13 residues. CDR3 DNA sequence: TGTGCCAGCAGCTTGTTCGCAGGGCATGGCTACACCTTC. Translated, it gives CASSLFAGHGYTF.

The gene calls are TRBV10-2 and TRBJ2-3; D is unresolved. The germline CDR1 and CDR2 sequences are WSHSY and SAAADI. This CDR3 is built from 13 residues. Trimming left V 9 bases short and J 2 bases short, with 12 bases between. This CDR3 is CASNIDTTDTQYF. The CDR3 DNA is TGCGCCAGTAATATAGACACCACAGATACGCAGTATTTT.

As DNA, the CDR3 is TGTGCCAGCAGCCCCACGCGGGGGGGCTGGGGTGGTGAGCAGTTCTTC. Amino acids: CASSPTRGGWGGEQFF. The chain employs TRBV13 and TRBJ2-1, with 9 bases fitting TRBD2. J gave up 9 bases and V 5 bases, and 14 bases lay outside the gene matches. The CDR3 sequence is 16 residues long. In germline, CDR1 is PRHDT, CDR2 FYEKMQ (reference sequence).

Concerning this clone itself: This CDR3 is missing its conserved last phenylalanine or tryptophan, likely due to a read error. The DNA is left out, because the CDR3 cannot be placed on it with certainty; the CDR3 is given as TCRdb lists it. The V and J genes are TRBV15 and TRBJ1-1; the table's D call of TRBD1 was not tested on the DNA. The CDR3 length equals 14 residues, ends included. Germline CDR1 reads LNHNV; CDR2 reads YYDKDF (reference sequence). This CDR3 reads CATSRAPGQAHDVG.

This chain uses TRBV7-6 with TRBJ2-5; 11 bases match TRBD1. Germline loops: CDR1 SGHVS, CDR2 FNYEAQ. This CDR3 is 18 amino acids long. V gave up 1 base and J gave up 5 bases; unmatched junction bases: 12. The CDR3 DNA is TGTGCCAGCAGCTTAGGGGACCCGGACAGGGGGCTGTGGGAGACCCAGTACTTC. Protein: CASSLGDPDRGLWETQYF.

The chain is built from TRBV7-2 and TRBJ1-2, with D hard to call. CDR1 SGHTA and CDR2 FQGNSA come from the germline V gene. With 3 bases removed from V and 4 bases from J, the gap between germline ends came to 3 bases. This CDR3 is 11 amino acids long. The CDR3 loop is CASSFSYGYTF. The DNA for the CDR3 is TGTGCCAGCAGCTTTAGCTATGGCTACACCTTC.

For the CDR3, the DNA is TGCGCCAGCAGCTTGGTGTGGGGGAGGAACAATGAGCAGTTCTTC. This sequence encodes CASSLVWGRNNEQFF. The chain carries TRBV5-1 and TRBJ2-1; D is possibly TRBD2 (6 bases). CDR1 is SGHRS, CDR2 YFSETQ, per germline. V dropped 0 bases and J dropped 5 bases, with 12 bases sitting between them. This CDR3 has 15 residues.

For the CDR3, the DNA is TGTGCCACCAGCAGAGATCACGGGACAGGGGTCCCCAACTCTGGAAACACCATATATTTT. Encoded protein: CATSRDHGTGVPNSGNTIYF. This chain links TRBV15 with TRBJ1-3, with TRBD1 matching over 10 bases. CDR1 LNHNV and CDR2 YYDKDF come from the germline V gene (reference sequence). With 0 bases clipped from V and 0 bases from J, the junction kept 11 bases outside the gene matches. This CDR3 has 20 residues.

The chain uses TRBV7-2 and TRBJ1-1, with TRBD1 matching 9 bases. This CDR3 comprises 14 residues. V shed 4 bases, J shed 8 bases, and the junction held 8 bases outside the gene matches. Germline CDR1 reads SGHTA; CDR2 reads FQGNSA. CDR3 coding DNA: TGTGCCAGCAGCTCGATACAGGGGGCTGGGGAAGCTTTCTTT. Its protein product is CASSSIQGAGEAFF.

The chain combines TRBV5-4 with TRBJ2-7; D may be TRBD2 (5 bases). Trimming pared 4 bases from V and 0 bases from J, leaving 8 bases between. This CDR3 region has 13 residues. CDR1 and CDR2 from the germline V gene are SGHNT and YYREEE (reference sequence). For the CDR3, the DNA is TGTGCCAGCAGCGGACGGGACTCCTACGAGCAGTACTTC. Its translation: CASSGRDSYEQYF.

The genes are TRBV9 and TRBJ2-5, with 9 positions matching TRBD2. V lost 0 bases, J lost 4 bases, and 7 bases stayed unmatched. The CDR3 is 16 residues long. Germline lookup yields CDR1 SGDLS and CDR2 YYNGEE. CDR3 coding DNA: TGTGCCAGCAGCGTAGATGGCGGGGGGGCAGGAGAGACCCAGTACTTC. This sequence encodes CASSVDGGGAGETQYF.

This chain joins TRBV6-1 and TRBJ2-7; 11 nucleotides align to TRBD2. Looked up from germline, CDR1 is MNHNS and CDR2 is SASEGT. Losses at the gene ends were 4 bases for V and 1 base for J; bases not matched to a gene: 15. The CDR3 spans 19 residues. For the CDR3, the DNA is TGTGCCAGCAGTGCCCCTAGCGGGGGGAGCGGCTTGCTATCCTACGAGCAGTACTTC. Residues: CASSAPSGGSGLLSYEQYF.

The DNA for the CDR3 is TGTGCCAGCAGCTTTGGGGACGGGGGGACTGAAGCTTTCTTT. This translates into CASSFGDGGTEAFF. The chain combines TRBV5-6 with TRBJ1-1; D is perhaps TRBD1 (5 bases). CDR3 length equals 14 residues. V lost 2 bases to trimming and J lost 5 bases, with 13 bases between them. Germline-derived CDR1 and CDR2 are SGHDT and YYEEEE. Supplemented by reference TRBV5-6 and TRBJ1-1, the full variable domain reads DAGVTQSPTHLIKTRGQQVTLRCSPKSGHDTVSWYQQALGQGPQFIFQYYEEEERQRGNFPDRFSGHQFPNYSSELNVNALLLGDSALYLCASSFGDGGTEAFFGQGTRLTVV.

This CDR3 is CASSLNFDSLNTIYF. The CDR3 DNA reads as TGTGCCAGCAGTTTAAACTTCGACAGCCTAAACACCATATATTTT. The chain recombines TRBV27 with TRBJ1-3; tentative D call: TRBD1 (5 bases). Trimming cost V 2 bases and J 6 bases, with 14 bases left between them. The length of the CDR3 is 15 residues. Germline V gene data show CDR1 as MNHEY and CDR2 as SMNVEV (reference sequence).

V usage is TRBV6-1 and J usage is TRBJ1-2; possible D gene TRBD1, 6 bases. The germline V and J ends were trimmed by 6 bases and 5 bases, with 19 bases remaining between them. The CDR3 sequence is 15 residues long. Germline V gene data show CDR1 as MNHNS and CDR2 as SASEGT. The CDR3 loop reads CASSDPTGRGYGYTF. For the CDR3, the DNA is TGTGCCAGCAGCGATCCTACAGGGAGAGGATATGGCTACACCTTC.